One sample yielded the 24 T cell receptor beta chains listed below, sequenced in a study of memory CD4+ T cells and cytomegalovirus serostatus. The sort gate was single viable CD3+CD4+CD8-CD45RO+ cells for memory CD4+ T cells. Assay used: immunoSEQ multiplex PCR; TCRdb lists only in-frame clones, some missing. The sample has about 52,000 clones, around 80% seen once. The specimen sequenced was memory CD4+ T cells from blood. The receptors shown here come from an adult in good health and CMV-seronegative.

V gene TRBV6-6 combines with J gene TRBJ1-2; 7 bases fit TRBD1. This CDR3 has 15 residues. The ends lost 4 bases at V and 4 bases at J; junction bases unmatched: 9. Germline V gene sequence: CDR1 MNHNY, CDR2 SVGAGI (reference sequence). The CDR3 spells CASSSRTGSFYGYTF. CDR3 nucleotide sequence: TGTGCCAGCAGTTCCCGGACAGGTTCCTTCTATGGCTACACCTTC.

This chain uses TRBV14 with TRBJ2-7; 8 nucleotides match TRBD2. In germline, CDR1 is SGHDN, CDR2 FVKESK. After removal of 4 bases from V and 6 bases from J, the junction contained 11 bases not matched to a gene. The CDR3 sequence is 15 residues long. CDR3 nucleotides: TGTGCCAGCAGCCTGGACTTGGACGGGAGGGGCGAGCAGTACTTC. Protein product: CASSLDLDGRGEQYF.

The chain couples TRBV7-2 to TRBJ1-6; weak D call: TRBD1 (6 bases). The germline V and J ends were trimmed by 6 bases and 11 bases, with 17 bases remaining between them. Germline-derived CDR1 and CDR2 are SGHTA and FQGNSA. CDR3 length: 14 amino acids. CDR3 loop: CASRKRDTDTPLHF. The CDR3 coding sequence is TGTGCCAGCAGAAAACGGGACACGGATACACCCCTCCACTTT.

The sample holds a few counts of this clone. The genes are TRBV28 and TRBJ1-1; tentative D call: TRBD1 (5 bases). The germline V gene has CDR1 MDHEN and CDR2 SYDVKM. CDR3 length: 15 residues. V was shortened by 6 bases and J by 5 bases, with 19 bases between the two germline ends. Here the CDR3 reads CASRTLAGVGTEAFF. The CDR3 DNA reads TGTGCCAGCAGGACCCTGGCGGGGGTCGGGACTGAAGCTTTCTTT.

V and J are TRBV6-1 and TRBJ1-2, with TRBD1 as a possible D gene (5 bases). CDR1 is MNHNS, CDR2 SASEGT, per germline. This CDR3 has 14 residues. Trimming cost V 3 bases and J 4 bases, with 12 bases left between them. The CDR3 coding sequence is TGTGCCAGCAGTGAGGGGGTGGGTAGCTATGGCTACACCTTC. The encoded protein is CASSEGVGSYGYTF.

The chain joins TRBV4-3 to TRBJ2-3; D call uncertain. The CDR3 loop spans 15 amino acids. Germline V lookup: CDR1 LGHNA, CDR2 YSLEER. The germline V and J ends were trimmed by 1 base and 6 bases, with 14 bases remaining between them. CDR3 in amino acids: CASSQGRLPRDTQYF. The DNA of the CDR3 is TGCGCCAGCAGCCAAGGACGGCTACCAAGGGATACGCAGTATTTT.

This rearrangement joins TRBV5-1 to TRBJ1-3; D might be TRBD1 (5 bases). This CDR3 is built from 13 residues. Trimming pared 4 bases from V and 7 bases from J, leaving 12 bases between. CDR1 and CDR2 (germline): SGHRS, YFSETQ. CDR3 region: CASSPSGSNTIYF. In nucleotides, the CDR3 is TGCGCCAGCAGCCCCTCAGGGTCGAACACCATATATTTT.

J is TRBJ1-2 and V is TRBV30, with TRBD1 matching 8 bases. Germline V gene sequence: CDR1 GTSNPN, CDR2 SVGIG (reference sequence). V lost 2 bases to trimming and J lost 8 bases; unmatched junction nucleotides: 4. The CDR3 contains 12 residues. CDR3 sequence reads: CAWSQDRDGYTF. Here the CDR3 DNA reads TGTGCCTGGAGTCAGGACAGGGACGGCTACACCTTC.

V gene TRBV6-1 combines with J gene TRBJ1-1; TRBD1 might be the D (5 bases). V was trimmed by 6 bases and J by 7 bases, leaving 18 bases between them. This CDR3 has 14 amino acids. CDR1 and CDR2 from the germline V gene are MNHNS and SASEGT. Here the CDR3 reads CASSRGRTRFEAFF. CDR3 sequence (DNA): TGTGCCAGCAGCCGGGGTAGGACACGATTTGAAGCTTTCTTT.

This clone was counted only a few times. The junction departs from germline at one end; a sequencing error may be responsible. The CDR3 region has the DNA TGTGCCAGCAGTGAATCGGCAGTGGTTTCTTTC. It is translated as CASSESAVVSF. The rearrangement links TRBV2 to TRBJ2-7; D gene ambiguous. Germline CDR1 and CDR2: SNHLY and FYNNEI. CDR3 length: 11 residues.

This rearrangement joins TRBV5-1 to TRBJ1-1; unclear D gene. CDR1 SGHRS and CDR2 YFSETQ come from the germline V gene. The CDR3 is 13 residues long. The V gene lost 0 bases and the J gene lost 3 bases, with 6 bases spanning the gap. Written as DNA, the CDR3 is TGCGCCAGCAGCTTGGGAAGGGACACTGAAGCTTTCTTT. It is translated as CASSLGRDTEAFF.

The chain employs TRBV30 and TRBJ2-3; D possibly corresponds to TRBD2 (5 bases). V was clipped by 2 bases and J by 5 bases, with 14 bases between them. The CDR3 totals 14 residues. CDR1 and CDR2 from the germline V gene are GTSNPN and SVGIG (reference sequence). The CDR3 sequence is CAWSHGTRGDTQYF. Written as DNA, the CDR3 is TGTGCCTGGAGTCATGGAACTAGAGGAGATACGCAGTATTTT.

This clone was counted between two and nine times. The rearrangement links TRBV2 to TRBJ2-1; no firm D call. Germline V gives CDR1 SNHLY, CDR2 FYNNEI. The CDR3 sequence is 11 residues long. V lost 6 bases to trimming and J lost 4 bases, with 4 bases between them. CDR3 DNA sequence: TGTGCCAGCAGCAATTACAATGAGCAGTTCTTC. It encodes CASSNYNEQFF.

This clone was observed a handful of times. The chain employs TRBV7-2 and TRBJ2-1; D remains unclear. The CDR3 runs 11 residues. Germline assignment: CDR1 SGHTA and CDR2 FQGNSA. With 6 bases removed from V and 15 bases from J, the gap between germline ends came to 15 bases. This CDR3 is CASSSQTHRFF. CDR3 sequence (DNA): TGTGCCAGCAGTTCTCAGACACACCGGTTCTTC.

The chain joins TRBV15 to TRBJ2-5; a possible D gene is TRBD1 (6 bases). Trimming cost V 1 base and J 1 base, with 13 bases left between them. Germline-derived CDR1 and CDR2 are LNHNV and YYDKDF (reference sequence). The CDR3 consists of 16 residues. The CDR3: CATSRARGGFQETQYF. CDR3 in DNA: TGTGCCACCAGCAGAGCCCGTGGGGGCTTCCAAGAGACCCAGTACTTC.

V is TRBV5-1 and J is TRBJ2-5, with 13 bases aligning to TRBD2. The J segment lost 9 bases and the V segment lost 5 bases, leaving 10 bases of the junction unmatched. This CDR3 is 15 amino acids long. Germline assignment: CDR1 SGHRS and CDR2 YFSETQ. Here the CDR3 reads CASSSTSGGTGAQYF. CDR3 DNA: TGCGCCAGCAGTTCGACTAGCGGGGGGACGGGGGCCCAGTACTTC. Supplemented by reference TRBV5-1 and TRBJ2-5, the full variable domain reads KAGVTQTPRYLIKTRGQQVTLSCSPISGHRSVSWYQQTPGQGLQFLFEYFSETQRNKGNFPGRFSGRQFSNSRSEMNVSTLELGDSALYLCASSSTSGGTGAQYFGPGTRLLVL.

V usage is TRBV7-2 and J usage is TRBJ1-2; D is undetermined. Germline CDR1 and CDR2: SGHTA and FQGNSA. This CDR3 has 15 residues. Trimming cost V 3 bases and J 3 bases, with 14 bases left between them. Here the CDR3 DNA reads TGTGCCAGCAGCTTTGACCCGGGGAGAGACTATGGCTACACCTTC. This gives the protein CASSFDPGRDYGYTF.

The rearrangement uses TRBV7-2 and TRBJ2-5, with 10 bases identical to TRBD2. CDR3 length equals 15 residues. V gave up 7 bases and J gave up 5 bases; unmatched junction bases: 10. Germline CDR1 reads SGHTA; CDR2 reads FQGNSA. CDR3 DNA: TGTGCCAGCACCCAGCGGGGGGGCCGTCTGGAGACCCAGTACTTC. Translating it yields CASTQRGGRLETQYF.

The chain joins TRBV21-1 to TRBJ2-7; TRBD1, the table's D call, was not compared with the DNA. TRBV21-1 is assigned pseudogene status. CDR3 size: 14 residues. The DNA for the CDR3 is TGTGCCAGCAGCCCCCGGGACAGAGCCTACGAGCAGTACTTC. Amino acids: CASSPRDRAYEQYF.

The V gene is TRBV13, the J gene TRBJ2-2; 11 bases align to TRBD2. V shed 5 bases, J shed 0 bases, and the junction held 14 bases outside the gene matches. The length of the CDR3 is 20 residues. Germline-derived CDR1 and CDR2 are PRHDT and FYEKMQ (reference sequence). This CDR3 reads CASSALRLAGGPSNTGELFF. The CDR3 DNA sequence: TGTGCCAGCAGCGCCCTGCGTCTAGCGGGGGGACCTTCGAACACCGGGGAGCTGTTTTTT.

This clone has a single count. The chain couples TRBV2 to TRBJ1-1, with 7 bases lining up with TRBD1. Germline V gene sequence: CDR1 SNHLY, CDR2 FYNNEI. The CDR3 spans 13 residues. V lost 4 bases, J lost 4 bases, and 3 bases stayed unmatched. DNA for the CDR3: TGTGCCAGCAGTGTCCAGGGGGGCACTGAAGCTTTCTTT. Amino acid sequence: CASSVQGGTEAFF.

The chain has TRBV7-3 and TRBJ2-1, with 9 nucleotides matching TRBD1. The CDR3 is made up of 19 amino acids. The V segment lost 1 base and the J segment 6 bases; nucleotides outside the gene matches: 16. From germline, CDR1 is SGHTA and CDR2 FQGTGA. As DNA, the CDR3 is TGTGCCAGCAGCTTAAGAGGACCCGTCCCGGGACAGGGTCGCAATGAGCAGTTCTTC. As protein: CASSLRGPVPGQGRNEQFF.

The V gene is TRBV7-3, the J gene TRBJ2-2, with D unresolved. The CDR3 consists of 14 residues. Germline lookup yields CDR1 SGHTA and CDR2 FQGTGA. Trimming cost V 4 bases and J 3 bases, with 9 bases left between them. CDR3 bases: TGTGCCAGCAGCTCCAACACCGACACCGGGGAGCTGTTTTTT. The encoded protein is CASSSNTDTGELFF. Drawing the rest from reference TRBV7-3 and TRBJ2-2, the complete variable domain is GAGVSQTPSNKVTEKGKYVELRCDPISGHTALYWYRQSLGQGPEFLIYFQGTGAADDSGLPNDRFFAVRPEGSVSTLKIQRTERGDSAVYLCASSSNTDTGELFFGEGSRLTVL.

The rearrangement links TRBV28 to TRBJ2-2; D is ambiguous. This CDR3 region has 14 residues. Germline CDR1 is MDHEN and CDR2 is SYDVKM. V lost 5 bases and J 1 base, leaving 8 bases between the germline ends. CDR3 sequence: CASSPQVNTGELFF. Here the CDR3 DNA reads TGTGCCAGCAGTCCCCAGGTGAACACCGGGGAGCTGTTTTTT.